This TCR beta chain emerged from a study of CD8 T cells in ankylosing spondylitis. Findings and caveats of the study: The clones that were linked to disease were reported to be significantly enriched in matched synovial fluid samples from ankylosing spondylitis patients. For ankylosing spondylitis blood, a TCR beta motif of under 10 highly homologous variants appeared characteristic. Past studies reported some motif variants in reactive arthritis synovial fluid and blood. Clones linked to the disease showed a CD8+ phenotype. They occurred at relatively low frequencies in peripheral blood.

On this clonotype itself: As yet, its antigen is unknown.

Preparation of TCR beta libraries was done by quantitative 5'-RACE with molecular barcodes. TCRdb re-called the 5' RACE reads through MiXCR, storing one row per CDR3 protein. The sample records approximately 440,000 distinct CDR3 sequences, about 15% being singletons. There are 13 residues in the CDR3. CDR1 and CDR2 (germline): LGHDT, YNNKEL (reference sequence). Deletions cut 4 bases from V and 3 bases from J, with 9 bases between. Material: blood, either unsorted or a sorted T cell fraction (not recorded which). The chain couples TRBV3-1 to TRBJ2-5; no firm D call. This clonotype originated in a male donor with ankylosing spondylitis. The CDR3 DNA follows: TGTGCCAGCAGCCCTCAGGCCGAAGAGACCCAGTACTTC. Translating gives CASSPQAEETQYF.